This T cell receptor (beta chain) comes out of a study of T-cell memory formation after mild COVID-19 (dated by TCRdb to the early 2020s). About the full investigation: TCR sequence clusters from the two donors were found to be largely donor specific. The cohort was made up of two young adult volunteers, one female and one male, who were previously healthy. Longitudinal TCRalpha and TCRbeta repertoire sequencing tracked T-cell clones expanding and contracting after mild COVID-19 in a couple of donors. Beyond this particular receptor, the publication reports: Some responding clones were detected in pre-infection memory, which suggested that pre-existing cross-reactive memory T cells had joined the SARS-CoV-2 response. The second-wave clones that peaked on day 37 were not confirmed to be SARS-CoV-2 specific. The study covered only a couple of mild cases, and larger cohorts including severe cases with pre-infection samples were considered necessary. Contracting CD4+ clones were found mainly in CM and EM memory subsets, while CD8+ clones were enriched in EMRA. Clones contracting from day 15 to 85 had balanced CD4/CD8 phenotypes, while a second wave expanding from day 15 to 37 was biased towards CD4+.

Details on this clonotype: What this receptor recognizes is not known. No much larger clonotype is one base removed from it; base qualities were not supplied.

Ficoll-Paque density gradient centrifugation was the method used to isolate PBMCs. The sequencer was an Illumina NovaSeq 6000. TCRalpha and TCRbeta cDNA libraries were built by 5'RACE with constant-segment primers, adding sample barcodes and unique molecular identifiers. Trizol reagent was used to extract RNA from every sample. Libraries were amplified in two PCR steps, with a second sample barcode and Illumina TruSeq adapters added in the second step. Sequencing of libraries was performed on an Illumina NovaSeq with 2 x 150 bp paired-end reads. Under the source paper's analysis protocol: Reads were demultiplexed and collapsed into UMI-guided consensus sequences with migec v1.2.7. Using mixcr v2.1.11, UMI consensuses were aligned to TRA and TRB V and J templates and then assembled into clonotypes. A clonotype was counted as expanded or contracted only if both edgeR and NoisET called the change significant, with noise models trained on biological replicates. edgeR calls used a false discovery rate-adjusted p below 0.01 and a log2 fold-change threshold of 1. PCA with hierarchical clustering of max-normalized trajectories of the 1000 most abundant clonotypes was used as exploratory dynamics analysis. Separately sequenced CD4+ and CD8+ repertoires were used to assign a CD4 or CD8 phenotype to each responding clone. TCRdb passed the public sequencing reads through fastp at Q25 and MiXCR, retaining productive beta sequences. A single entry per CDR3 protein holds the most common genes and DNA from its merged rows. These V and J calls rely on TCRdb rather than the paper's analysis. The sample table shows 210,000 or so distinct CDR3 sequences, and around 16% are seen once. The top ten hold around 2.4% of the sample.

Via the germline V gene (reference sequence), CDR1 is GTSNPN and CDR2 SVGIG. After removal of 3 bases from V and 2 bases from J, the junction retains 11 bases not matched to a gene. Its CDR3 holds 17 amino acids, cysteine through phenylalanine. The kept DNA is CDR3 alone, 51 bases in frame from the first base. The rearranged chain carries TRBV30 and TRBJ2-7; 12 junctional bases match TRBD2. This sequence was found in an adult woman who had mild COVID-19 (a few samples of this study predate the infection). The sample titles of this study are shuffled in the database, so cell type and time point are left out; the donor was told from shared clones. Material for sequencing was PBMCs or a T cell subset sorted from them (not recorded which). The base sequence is TGTGCCTGGAGGCTAGCGGGGGGGCCGCCGGTTGCCTACGAGCAGTACTTC. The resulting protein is CAWRLAGGPPVAYEQYF.